The T cell receptor beta chain described here comes from a study of shared clonotypes between healthy human individuals. In the sorted-subset replicate PCRs, around 220 ng DNA, 25,000 to 30,000 T cell genomes, was used. This table comes from immunoSEQ multiplex PCR, and its TCRdb copy is limited to in-frame clones, with some not included. Altogether roughly 2,500,000 clones are present, 80% to 95% being singletons, with the ten largest covering 0.36%. CD45RA+ naive and CD45RA-negative memory subsets were separated from CD4+ cells. Study results and limitations: A generally larger estimated richness was seen in naive subsets than in memory subsets.

With respect to this clone: The antigen remains unidentified.

Sequencing was done on a sample of naive CD4+ T cells from PBMCs. Subset meaning: CD45RA+ positively selected. The TCR was taken from a man younger than 30 in good health. Some clones in this sample may be carry-over from other donors' samples.

The CDR3 DNA follows: TGCGCCAGCAGCTCGCGGGGGCTCGGCAATGAGCAGTTCTTC. This gives the protein CASSSRGLGNEQFF. The chain carries TRBV5-1 and TRBJ2-1, with TRBD2 as a possible D gene (7 bases). The CDR3 extends over 14 amino acids. Trimming stripped 3 bases from V and 6 bases from J, with 13 bases between. Looked up from germline, CDR1 is SGHRS and CDR2 is YFSETQ.